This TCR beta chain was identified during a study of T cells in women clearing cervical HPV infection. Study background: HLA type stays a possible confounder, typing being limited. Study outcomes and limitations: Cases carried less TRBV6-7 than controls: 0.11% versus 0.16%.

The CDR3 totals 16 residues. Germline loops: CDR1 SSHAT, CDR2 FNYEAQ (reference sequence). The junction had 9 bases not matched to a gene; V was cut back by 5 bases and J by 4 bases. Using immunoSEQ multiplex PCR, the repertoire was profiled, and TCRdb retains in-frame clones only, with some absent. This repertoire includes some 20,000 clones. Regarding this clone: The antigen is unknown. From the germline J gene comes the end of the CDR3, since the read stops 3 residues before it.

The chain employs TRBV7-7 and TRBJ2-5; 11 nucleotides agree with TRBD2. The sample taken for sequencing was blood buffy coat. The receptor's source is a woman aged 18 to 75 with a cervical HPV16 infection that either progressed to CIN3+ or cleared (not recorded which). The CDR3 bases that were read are TGTGCCAGCAGCCCCCTTAGCGGGGGGGCTGGAGAGACC. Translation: CASSPLSGGAGET. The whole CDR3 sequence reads CASSPLSGGAGETQYF.